This T cell receptor beta chain derives from a study of PD-L1 blockade in urothelial cancer. Study summary: Prior chemotherapy in patients spanned 0 to 3 regimens.

Using immunoSEQ multiplex PCR, the repertoire was profiled, and TCRdb retains in-frame clones only, with some absent. Of 98,000 or so clones listed, roughly 89% are singletons. As to time point: pretreatment peripheral blood. V shed 7 bases and J shed 8 bases, with 11 bases lying between them. There are 10 residues in the CDR3. CDR1 is GTSNPN, CDR2 SVGIG, per germline (reference sequence). The chain is built from TRBV30 and TRBJ1-2, with D perhaps TRBD1 (5 bases). The material was PBMCs, obtained around atezolizumab (anti-PD-L1) treatment. The origin of this receptor is a man between 60 and 75 years old with urothelial cancer. DNA of the CDR3: TGTGCCTCTAGGAGGGGAGGCTACACCTTC. This encodes CASRRGGYTF.